One and the same sample provided the 20 T cell receptor beta chains below, sequenced in a study of blood T cell repertoires in COVID-19. Profiling relied on immunoSEQ multiplex PCR, and the TCRdb table lists in-frame clones only, not all of them. Of about 290,000 clones in the sample, just under 85% were seen once. Specimen: peripheral blood. These receptors were collected from a woman aged 45-59 years with active or convalescent COVID-19.

This clone was seen once. The rearrangement joins TRBV11-2 to TRBJ2-5; D is unclear. CDR3 length: 15 residues. The germline V gene encodes CDR1 SGHAT and CDR2 FQNNGV. Trimming shortened V by 1 base and J by 1 base, and 10 bases separated the two germline ends. The CDR3 loop is CASSLGGTRQETQYF. The CDR3 nucleotides read TGTGCCAGCAGCTTAGGAGGTACACGCCAAGAGACCCAGTACTTC.

The CDR3 here is CASSLGHGPGAYNEQFF. CDR3 DNA sequence: TGCGCCAGCAGCCTCGGACATGGACCAGGGGCCTACAATGAGCAGTTCTTC. The chain joins TRBV5-1 to TRBJ2-1; D may be TRBD1 (6 bases). The CDR3 extends over 17 amino acids. V lost 4 bases and J 2 bases, leaving 19 bases between the germline ends. The germline V gene has CDR1 SGHRS and CDR2 YFSETQ.

This rearrangement joins TRBV5-6 to TRBJ2-5; D gene unclear. The CDR3 extends over 12 amino acids. V was trimmed by 5 bases and J by 1 base, leaving 6 bases between them. From germline, CDR1 is SGHDT and CDR2 YYEEEE. The CDR3 region is CASSSVQETQYF. The CDR3, as DNA: TGTGCCAGCAGTTCGGTCCAAGAGACCCAGTACTTC.

This clone has a handful of counts. The chain employs TRBV5-5 and TRBJ1-1; D possibly corresponds to TRBD1 (6 bases). The germline V gene encodes CDR1 SGHKS and CDR2 YYEKEE (reference sequence). V lost 5 bases and J 3 bases, leaving 26 bases between the germline ends. This CDR3 contains 18 residues. CDR3 sequence reads: CASSLGQLLLRSYTEAFF. The CDR3 DNA is TGTGCCAGCAGTCTAGGACAGCTTCTTCTCAGATCTTACACTGAAGCTTTCTTT.

This clone was recorded only once. The rearrangement links TRBV19 to TRBJ2-1, with TRBD1 identical over 7 bases. After removal of 7 bases from V and 3 bases from J, the junction contained 6 bases not matched to a gene. Germline V gene data show CDR1 as LNHDA and CDR2 as SQIVND (reference sequence). This CDR3 contains 14 residues. CDR3: CASTPRDSYNEQFF. CDR3 bases: TGTGCCAGTACCCCTAGGGACAGCTACAATGAGCAGTTCTTC.

The V call is TRBV18, the J call TRBJ1-1; D perhaps matches TRBD1 (5 bases). CDR1 and CDR2 (germline): KGHSH, LQKENI. CDR3 length: 13 amino acids. The V and J ends lost 3 bases and 3 bases respectively, with 8 bases between them. This CDR3 is CASSPWGDTEAFF. The DNA of the CDR3 is TGTGCCAGCTCACCTTGGGGGGACACTGAAGCTTTCTTT.

This chain uses TRBV21-1 with TRBJ2-1; the D call in the table, TRBD2, was not verified against the DNA. TRBV21-1 is a known pseudogene. The CDR3 sequence is 18 residues long. The DNA for the CDR3 is TGTGCCAGCAGCAAAGTGGATTGGCGGCAACGCTCCTACAATGAGCAGTTCTTC. Protein product: CASSKVDWRQRSYNEQFF.

The CDR3 here is CASSQRTGQGAYGYTF. CDR3 coding DNA: TGTGCCAGCAGCCAAAGGACGGGACAGGGGGCGTATGGCTACACCTTC. J is TRBJ1-2 and V is TRBV3-1 (or the pseudogene TRBV3-2); 12 positions agree with TRBD1. V dropped 2 bases and J dropped 5; count of bases not matched to a gene: 6. The germline gives CDR1 LGHDT, CDR2 YNNKEL (reference sequence). The CDR3 covers 16 residues.

V is TRBV4-2 and J is TRBJ1-1; D unclear. V was cut by 0 bases and J by 1 base, with 3 bases left in between. Germline CDR1 reads LGHNA; CDR2 reads YNFKEQ. The length of the CDR3 is 13 residues. In DNA form, the CDR3 reads TGTGCCAGCAGCCAAGATAGGAACACTGAAGCTTTCTTT. Amino acids: CASSQDRNTEAFF.

The chain has TRBV28 and TRBJ1-1; D is uncertain. Germline V lookup: CDR1 MDHEN, CDR2 SYDVKM. V was shortened by 11 bases and J by 4 bases, with 23 bases between the two germline ends. CDR3 length: 15 residues. The CDR3 loop reads CALIGDPRSGTEAFF. In DNA, the CDR3 is TGTGCCCTTATCGGGGATCCCCGGTCCGGCACTGAAGCTTTCTTT. Together with reference TRBV28 and TRBJ1-1, the CDR3 gives the full variable domain: DVKVTQSSRYLVKRTGEKVFLECVQDMDHENMFWYRQDPGLGLRLIYFSYDVKMKEKGDIPEGYSVSREKKERFSLILESASTNQTSMYLCALIGDPRSGTEAFFGQGTRLTVV.

The genes are TRBV19 and TRBJ1-2, with 7 bases lining up with TRBD1. This CDR3 contains 15 residues. V was pared by 6 bases and J by 2 bases, with 9 bases of the junction left unmatched. The V gene's germline CDR1 is LNHDA and CDR2 SQIVND (reference sequence). CDR3 loop: CASRKGQDINYGYTF. For the CDR3, the DNA is TGTGCCAGTAGGAAAGGACAGGACATCAACTATGGCTACACCTTC.

The rearrangement links TRBV6-5 to TRBJ1-2, with 7 bases that match TRBD1. CDR3 length: 12 residues. Germline CDR1 and CDR2: MNHEY and SVGAGI. The J segment lost 4 bases and the V segment lost 8 bases, leaving 4 bases of the junction unmatched. The CDR3 DNA reads TGTGCCAGCGCTCAGGGGGGCTATGGCTACACCTTC. Translation: CASAQGGYGYTF.

For this clone: The same CDR3 is also encoded by other DNA sequences in this sample. The V and J genes are TRBV19 and TRBJ2-1, with D perhaps matching TRBD2 (6 bases). Germline assignment: CDR1 LNHDA and CDR2 SQIVND (reference sequence). The CDR3 is made up of 13 amino acids. The ends were cut back, 6 bases at V and 4 bases at J, with 10 bases in the middle. The CDR3 region is CASSPRGYNEQFF. As DNA, the CDR3 is TGTGCCAGTAGCCCCCGGGGGTACAATGAGCAGTTCTTC.

This clone was picked up a small number of times. Other DNA sequences in the sample encode the same CDR3. This rearrangement joins TRBV19 to TRBJ2-7, with a tentative D call TRBD1 (5 bases). Germline CDR1 is LNHDA and CDR2 is SQIVND (reference sequence). The CDR3 length is 12 residues. Between the trimmed V and J ends, which lost 1 base and 6 bases, there was a span of 7 bases. DNA for the CDR3: TGTGCCAGTAGTATAGGAAGGGGCGAGCAGTACTTC. It codes for CASSIGRGEQYF.

V gene TRBV21-1 combines with J gene TRBJ1-4; the table's D gene call, TRBD1, was not cross checked with the DNA. TRBV21-1 is a pseudogene. The CDR3 loop spans 15 amino acids. The CDR3, as DNA: TGTGCCAGCAGCAACCTTCTGGGGGCAGGTGAAAAACTGTTTTTT. Protein sequence: CASSNLLGAGEKLFF.

The chain links TRBV5-6 to TRBJ1-5; 8 bases fit TRBD1. The CDR3 consists of 15 residues. Germline V gene data show CDR1 as SGHDT and CDR2 as YYEEEE. V was clipped by 4 bases and J by 2 bases; unmatched bases: 5. The DNA of the CDR3 is TGTGCCAGCAGCCGATCGACAGGGGGCAATCAGCCCCAGCATTTT. Protein sequence: CASSRSTGGNQPQHF.

The chain joins TRBV11-3 to TRBJ2-1, with 7 bases lining up with TRBD1. Germline loops: CDR1 SGHNT, CDR2 YENEEA. CDR3 length: 13 residues. The V segment lost 0 bases and the J segment 10 bases; nucleotides outside the gene matches: 3. DNA of the CDR3: TGTGCCAGCAGCTTAGATGGGGACAGCGAGCAGTTCTTC. It encodes CASSLDGDSEQFF.

The rearrangement links TRBV5-5 to TRBJ1-2, with 7 bases that match TRBD1. V shed 0 bases and J 3 bases; nucleotides not matched to a gene: 5. Germline V lookup: CDR1 SGHKS, CDR2 YYEKEE (reference sequence). This CDR3 has 15 amino acids. CDR3 loop: CASSLDPGGYYGYTF. In DNA, the CDR3 is TGTGCCAGCAGCTTGGATCCAGGGGGATACTATGGCTACACCTTC. Full variable domain (rest looked up from reference TRBV5-5 and TRBJ1-2): DAGVTQSPTHLIKTRGQQVTLRCSPISGHKSVSWYQQVLGQGPQFIFQYYEKEERGRGNFPDRFSARQFPNYSSELNVNALLLGDSALYLCASSLDPGGYYGYTFGSGTRLTVV.

The V call is TRBV15, the J call TRBJ2-3; 11 bases align to TRBD1. V trimming: 1 base; J trimming: 3 bases; junction bases outside the gene matches: 6. The CDR3 extends over 17 amino acids. Germline V lookup: CDR1 LNHNV, CDR2 YYDKDF (reference sequence). The CDR3 protein is CATSRALGTGGTDTQYF. The CDR3 bases are TGTGCCACCAGCAGAGCCCTAGGGACAGGGGGAACAGATACGCAGTATTTT.

This clone was seen once. The V call is TRBV4-1, the J call TRBJ1-1; TRBD1 agrees at 10 bases. The germline V gene encodes CDR1 MGHRA and CDR2 YSYEKL. The CDR3 covers 16 residues. The ends lost 4 bases at V and 1 base at J; junction bases unmatched: 6. This chain's CDR3 is CASSLPGQGTNTEAFF. The CDR3 DNA reads as TGCGCCAGCAGCCTACCGGGACAGGGGACGAACACTGAAGCTTTCTTT.